The entry below describes one T cell receptor (beta chain). The target antigen is unknown. It was 5'RACE with constant-segment primers that produced the TCR alpha and TCR beta cDNA libraries, which carried sample barcodes and UMIs. One entry per CDR3 protein results from TCRdb running MiXCR on the 5' RACE reads. The data hold some 190,000 distinct CDR3 sequences, with 16% observed a single time. This record comes from a study of T-cell memory formation after mild COVID-19. Study details: TCR clusters largely stayed donor specific. Study results and limitations: CD4/CD8 balance characterized clones contracting day 15 to 85, and CD4+ skew characterized later expanders. Contracting CD4+ clones lay largely in CM and EM, with CD8+ ones residing in EMRA.

V gave up 6 bases and J gave up 6 bases; unmatched junction bases: 7. CDR3 length: 14 amino acids. This TCR came from an adult woman who had mild COVID-19 (a few samples of this study predate the infection). Cell type and time point are not known. Sequencing was carried out using PBMCs or a T cell subset sorted from them (not recorded which). V gene TRBV12-3 or TRBV12-4 combines with J gene TRBJ2-3, with 9 nucleotides matching TRBD2. The CDR3 nucleotides are TGTGCCAGCAGCCGCGGGGGGGCCTTGGATACGCAGTATTTT. Translation gives CASSRGGALDTQYF.